These T cell receptor beta chains were read from a single sample in a study of blood T cell repertoires in COVID-19. TCRdb's copy holds only in-frame clones and misses some; the assay was immunoSEQ multiplex PCR. The profile shows some 200,000 clones, around four fifths of them singletons. Sequencing used peripheral blood. The receptors were gathered from a woman in her 70s with COVID-19, enrolled during active disease. Each CDR3 is given with its conserved first and last residue. Fields, in order: V gene, clone size, J gene, CDR3 protein. Clone size is stated in some rows and not others, as once, few, many or a class when expanded.

TRBV11-2	.	TRBJ2-3	CASSSTRSTDTQYF
TRBV28	.	TRBJ1-4	CASSFGTGYEKLFF
TRBV7-8	.	TRBJ2-1	CASSLSPQTEQFF
TRBV24-1	.	TRBJ2-1	CATSDPGASGISEQFF
TRBV28	.	TRBJ1-4	CATALEGGNEKLFF
TRBV11-2	.	TRBJ1-1	CASSALQITEAFF
TRBV19	.	TRBJ1-1	CASRDRNTEAFF
TRBV7-3	.	TRBJ2-2	CASSLMGGGVYTGELFF
TRBV5-1	.	TRBJ2-3	CASSPGQVTDTQYF
TRBV6-5	.	TRBJ1-2	CASSHSSSRIGYTF
TRBV30	few	TRBJ1-2	CAWLDRVCTF
TRBV7-2	.	TRBJ2-2	CASSLFTQGASFRTGELFF
TRBV2	.	TRBJ1-2	CASTMRRTESYGYTF
TRBV5-1	.	TRBJ2-7	CASSLAGGQAYEQYF
TRBV6-6	.	TRBJ2-2	CATGSGSDTGELFF